This section outlines one T cell receptor beta chain sequence together with its context. Its specificity is not known. This sample was taken from a study of shared clonotypes between healthy human individuals. Study conclusions and caveats: Blood was the sole source, and tissue repertoires probably differ.

Sequencing was at deep level. The replicate PCRs on unsorted PBMC were given 250 to 300 ng DNA, which is around 31,000 T cell genomes. Profiled with immunoSEQ multiplex PCR; TCRdb holds only in-frame clones, not every one. The sample lists approximately 500,000 clones, around 74% occurring once. Per the germline V gene, CDR1 is SGHRS and CDR2 is YFSETQ. The CDR3 contains 14 residues. The trim removed 1 base at V and 8 bases at J, leaving 4 bases unmatched. The sample was PBMCs. The receptor's source is a woman in her thirties or forties in good health. Some clones in this sample may be carry-over from other donors' samples. This sequence joins TRBV5-1 and TRBJ2-1; 9 bases align to TRBD2. In DNA form, the CDR3 reads TGCGCCAGCAGCTTGTTAGCGGGAGTCGATGAGCAGTTCTTC. Translated: CASSLLAGVDEQFF.